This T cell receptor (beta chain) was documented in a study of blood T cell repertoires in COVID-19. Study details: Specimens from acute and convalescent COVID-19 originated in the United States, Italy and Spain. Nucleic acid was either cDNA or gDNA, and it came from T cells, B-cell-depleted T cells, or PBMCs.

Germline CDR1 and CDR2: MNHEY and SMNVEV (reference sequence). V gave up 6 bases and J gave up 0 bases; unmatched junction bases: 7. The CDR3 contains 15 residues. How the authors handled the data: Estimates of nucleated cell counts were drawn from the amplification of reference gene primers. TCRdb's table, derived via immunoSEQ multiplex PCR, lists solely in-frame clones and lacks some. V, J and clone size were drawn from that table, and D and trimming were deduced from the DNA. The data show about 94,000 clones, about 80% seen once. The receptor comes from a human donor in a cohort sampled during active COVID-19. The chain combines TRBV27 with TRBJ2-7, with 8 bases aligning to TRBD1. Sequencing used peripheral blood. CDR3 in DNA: TGTGCCAGCAGGCAGGGGGCGGGGAGCTCCTACGAGCAGTACTTC. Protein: CASRQGAGSSYEQYF.